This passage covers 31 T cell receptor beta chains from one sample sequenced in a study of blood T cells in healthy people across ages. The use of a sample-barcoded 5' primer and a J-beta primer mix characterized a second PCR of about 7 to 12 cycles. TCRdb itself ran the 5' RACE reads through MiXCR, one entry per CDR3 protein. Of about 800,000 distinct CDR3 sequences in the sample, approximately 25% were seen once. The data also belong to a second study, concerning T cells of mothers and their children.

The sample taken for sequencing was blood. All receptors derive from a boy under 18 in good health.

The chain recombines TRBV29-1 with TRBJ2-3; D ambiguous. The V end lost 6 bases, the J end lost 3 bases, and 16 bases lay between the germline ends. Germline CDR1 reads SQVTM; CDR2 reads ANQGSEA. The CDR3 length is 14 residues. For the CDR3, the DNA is TGCAGCGTACGGGTACAACTCGAGACAGATACGCAGTATTTT. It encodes CSVRVQLETDTQYF.

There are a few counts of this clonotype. The CDR3 protein is CASSLTGSYYEQYF. The DNA of the CDR3 is TGTGCCAGCAGCCTGACAGGGAGCTATTACGAGCAGTACTTC. The chain combines TRBV11-2 with TRBJ2-7; 7 nucleotides line up with TRBD1. This CDR3 has 14 residues. V gave up 5 bases and J gave up 4 bases; unmatched junction bases: 8. The germline V gene has CDR1 SGHAT and CDR2 FQNNGV. Full variable domain (missing parts from reference TRBV11-2 and TRBJ2-7): EAGVAQSPRYKIIEKRQSVAFWCNPISGHATLYWYQQILGQGPKLLIQFQNNGVVDDSQLPKDRFSAERLKGVDSTLKIQPAKLEDSAVYLCASSLTGSYYEQYFGPGTRLTVT.

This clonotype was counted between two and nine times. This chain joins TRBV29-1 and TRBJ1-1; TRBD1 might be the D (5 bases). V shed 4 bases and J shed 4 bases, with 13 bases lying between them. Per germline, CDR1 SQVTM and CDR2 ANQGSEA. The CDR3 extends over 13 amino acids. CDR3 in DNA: TGCAGCGTTGTTACTCAGGGTGGCACTGAAGCTTTCTTT. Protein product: CSVVTQGGTEAFF.

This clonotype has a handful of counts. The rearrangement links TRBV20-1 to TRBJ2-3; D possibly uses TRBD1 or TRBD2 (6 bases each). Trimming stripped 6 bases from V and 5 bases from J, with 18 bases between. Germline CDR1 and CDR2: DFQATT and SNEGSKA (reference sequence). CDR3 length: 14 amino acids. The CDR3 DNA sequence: TGCAGTGCGAGCCCCTTGGGGGGCCAAGATACGCAGTATTTT. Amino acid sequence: CSASPLGGQDTQYF.

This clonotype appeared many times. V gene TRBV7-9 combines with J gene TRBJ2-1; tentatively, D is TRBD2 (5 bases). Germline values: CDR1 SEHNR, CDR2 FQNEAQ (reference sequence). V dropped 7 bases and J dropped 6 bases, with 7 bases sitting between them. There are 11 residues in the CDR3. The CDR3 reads CASTRGNEQFF. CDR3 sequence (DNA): TGTGCCAGCACTCGGGGCAATGAGCAGTTCTTC.

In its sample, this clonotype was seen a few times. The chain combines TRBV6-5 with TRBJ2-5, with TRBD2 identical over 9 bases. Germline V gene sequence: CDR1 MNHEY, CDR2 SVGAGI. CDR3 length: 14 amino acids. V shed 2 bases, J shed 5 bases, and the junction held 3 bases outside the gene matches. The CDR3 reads CASSYQRGVETQYF. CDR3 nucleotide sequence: TGTGCCAGCAGTTACCAGCGGGGGGTGGAGACCCAGTACTTC.

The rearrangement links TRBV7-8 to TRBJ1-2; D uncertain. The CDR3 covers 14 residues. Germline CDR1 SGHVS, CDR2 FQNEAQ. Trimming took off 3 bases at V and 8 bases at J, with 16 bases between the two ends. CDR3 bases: TGTGCCAGCAGCTTTGGGCTGGACCCCTGGGGCTACACCTTC. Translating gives CASSFGLDPWGYTF.

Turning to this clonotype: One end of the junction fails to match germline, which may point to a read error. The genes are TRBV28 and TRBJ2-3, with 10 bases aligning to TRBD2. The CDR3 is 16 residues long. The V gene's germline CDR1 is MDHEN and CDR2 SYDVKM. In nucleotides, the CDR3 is TGTGCCAGCGGATATACTAGCGGGGCTAGCACAGATACGCAGTGTTTT. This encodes CASGYTSGASTDTQCF. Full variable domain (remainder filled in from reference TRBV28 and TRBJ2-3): DVKVTQSSRYLVKRTGEKVFLECVQDMDHENMFWYRQDPGLGLRLIYFSYDVKMKEKGDIPEGYSVSREKKERFSLILESASTNQTSMYLCASGYTSGASTDTQCFGPGTRLTVL.

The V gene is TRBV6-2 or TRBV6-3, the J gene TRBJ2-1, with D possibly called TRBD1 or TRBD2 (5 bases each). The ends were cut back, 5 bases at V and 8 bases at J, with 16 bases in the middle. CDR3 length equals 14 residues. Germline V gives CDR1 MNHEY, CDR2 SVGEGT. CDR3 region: CASSLGTAADEQFF. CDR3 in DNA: TGTGCCAGCAGTCTCGGGACGGCCGCTGATGAGCAGTTCTTC.

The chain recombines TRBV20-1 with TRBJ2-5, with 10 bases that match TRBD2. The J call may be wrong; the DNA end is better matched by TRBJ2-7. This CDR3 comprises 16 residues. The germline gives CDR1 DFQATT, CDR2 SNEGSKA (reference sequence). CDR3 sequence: CSARDLGLADSYEQYF. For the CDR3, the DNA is TGCAGTGCTAGAGATTTAGGACTAGCGGATTCCTACGAGCAGTACTTC.

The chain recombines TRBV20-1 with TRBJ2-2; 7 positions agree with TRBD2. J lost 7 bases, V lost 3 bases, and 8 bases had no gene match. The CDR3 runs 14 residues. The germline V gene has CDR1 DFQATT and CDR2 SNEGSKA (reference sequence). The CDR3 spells CSASPSGIVGELFF. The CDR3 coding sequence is TGCAGTGCTAGTCCCAGCGGGATTGTCGGGGAGCTGTTTTTT.

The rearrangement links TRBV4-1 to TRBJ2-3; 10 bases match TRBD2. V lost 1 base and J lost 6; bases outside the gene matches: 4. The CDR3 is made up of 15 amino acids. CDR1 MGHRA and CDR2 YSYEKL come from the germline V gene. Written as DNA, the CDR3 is TGCGCCAGCAGCCAAGCTGAAGCGGGAGGGGATACGCAGTATTTT. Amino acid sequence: CASSQAEAGGDTQYF.

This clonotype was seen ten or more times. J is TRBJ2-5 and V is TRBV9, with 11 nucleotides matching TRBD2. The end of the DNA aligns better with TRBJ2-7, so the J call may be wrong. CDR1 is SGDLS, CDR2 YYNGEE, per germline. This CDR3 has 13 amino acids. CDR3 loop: CASGGTSGYEQYF. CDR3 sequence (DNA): TGTGCCAGCGGGGGGACTAGCGGCTACGAGCAGTACTTC.

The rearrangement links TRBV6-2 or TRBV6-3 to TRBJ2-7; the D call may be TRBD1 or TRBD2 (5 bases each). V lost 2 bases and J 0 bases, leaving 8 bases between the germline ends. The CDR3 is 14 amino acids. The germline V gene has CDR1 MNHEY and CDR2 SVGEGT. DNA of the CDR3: TGTGCCAGCAGTTACGAGGGGTTCTCCTACGAGCAGTACTTC. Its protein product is CASSYEGFSYEQYF.

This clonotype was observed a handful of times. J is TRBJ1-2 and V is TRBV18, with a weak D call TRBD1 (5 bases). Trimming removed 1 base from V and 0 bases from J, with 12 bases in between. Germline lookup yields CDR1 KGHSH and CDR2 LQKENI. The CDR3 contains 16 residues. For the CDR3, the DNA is TGTGCCAGCTCACCACAAACCCCAGGGACTAACTATGGCTACACCTTC. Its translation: CASSPQTPGTNYGYTF. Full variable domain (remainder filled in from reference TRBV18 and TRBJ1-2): NAGVMQNPRHLVRRRGQEARLRCSPMKGHSHVYWYRQLPEEGLKFMVYLQKENIIDESGMPKERFSAEFPKEGPSILRIQQVVRGDSAAYFCASSPQTPGTNYGYTFGSGTRLTVV.

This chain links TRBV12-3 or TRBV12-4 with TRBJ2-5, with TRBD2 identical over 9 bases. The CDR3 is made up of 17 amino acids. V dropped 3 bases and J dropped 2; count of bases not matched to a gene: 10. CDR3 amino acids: CASSFLSLAGLQETQYF. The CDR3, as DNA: TGTGCCAGCAGTTTCCTTAGCCTAGCGGGGTTACAAGAGACCCAGTACTTC.

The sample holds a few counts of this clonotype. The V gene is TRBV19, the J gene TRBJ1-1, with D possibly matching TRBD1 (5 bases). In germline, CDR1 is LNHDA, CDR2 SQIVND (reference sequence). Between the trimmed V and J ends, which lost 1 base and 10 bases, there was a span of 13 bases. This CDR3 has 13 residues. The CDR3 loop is CASSIGSGGPAFF. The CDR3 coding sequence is TGTGCCAGTAGTATAGGGTCGGGGGGACCAGCTTTCTTT. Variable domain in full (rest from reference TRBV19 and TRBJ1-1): DGGITQSPKYLFRKEGQNVTLSCEQNLNHDAMYWYRQDPGQGLRLIYYSQIVNDFQKGDIAEGYSVSREKKESFPLTVTSAQKNPTAFYLCASSIGSGGPAFFGQGTRLTVV.

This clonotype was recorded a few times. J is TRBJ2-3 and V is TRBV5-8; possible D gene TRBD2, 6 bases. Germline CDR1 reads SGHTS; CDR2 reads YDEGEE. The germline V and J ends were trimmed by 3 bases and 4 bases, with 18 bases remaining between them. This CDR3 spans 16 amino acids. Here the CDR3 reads CASSSLQQTGADTQYF. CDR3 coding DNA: TGTGCCAGCAGCTCGCTACAACAAACGGGGGCAGATACGCAGTATTTT.

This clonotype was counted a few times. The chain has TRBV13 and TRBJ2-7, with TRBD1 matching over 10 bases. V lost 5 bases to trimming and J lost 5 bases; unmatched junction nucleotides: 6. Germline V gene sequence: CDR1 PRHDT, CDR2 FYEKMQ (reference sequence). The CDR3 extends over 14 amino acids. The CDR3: CASSRRQGANEQYF. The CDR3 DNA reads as TGTGCCAGCAGCCGAAGACAGGGGGCTAACGAGCAGTACTTC.

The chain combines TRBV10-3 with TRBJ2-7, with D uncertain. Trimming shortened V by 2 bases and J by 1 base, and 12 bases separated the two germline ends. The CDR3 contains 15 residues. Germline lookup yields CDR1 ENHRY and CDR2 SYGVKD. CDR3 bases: TGTGCCATCAGTGAGGGTACTACCCGATCCTACGAGCAGTACTTC. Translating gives CAISEGTTRSYEQYF.

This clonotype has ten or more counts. The CDR3 spells CASSYTGTYGYTF. CDR3 coding DNA: TGTGCCAGCAGTTACACGGGAACCTATGGCTACACCTTC. The rearrangement links TRBV6-5 to TRBJ1-2; D gene unclear. This CDR3 is built from 13 residues. V gave up 2 bases and J gave up 4 bases, with 8 bases separating them. CDR1 MNHEY and CDR2 SVGAGI come from the germline V gene.

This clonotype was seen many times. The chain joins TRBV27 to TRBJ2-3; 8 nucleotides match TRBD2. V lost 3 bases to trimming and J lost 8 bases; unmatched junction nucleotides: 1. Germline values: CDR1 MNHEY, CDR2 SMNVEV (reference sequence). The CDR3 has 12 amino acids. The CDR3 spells CASSFREGTQYF. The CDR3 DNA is TGTGCCAGCAGTTTTCGGGAGGGTACGCAGTATTTT.

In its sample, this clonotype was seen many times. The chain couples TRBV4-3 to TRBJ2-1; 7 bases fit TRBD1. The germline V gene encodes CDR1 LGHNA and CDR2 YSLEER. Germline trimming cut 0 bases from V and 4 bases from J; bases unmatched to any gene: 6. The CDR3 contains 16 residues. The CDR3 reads CASSQEPMDRYNEQFF. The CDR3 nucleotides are TGCGCCAGCAGCCAAGAGCCTATGGACAGGTACAATGAGCAGTTCTTC.

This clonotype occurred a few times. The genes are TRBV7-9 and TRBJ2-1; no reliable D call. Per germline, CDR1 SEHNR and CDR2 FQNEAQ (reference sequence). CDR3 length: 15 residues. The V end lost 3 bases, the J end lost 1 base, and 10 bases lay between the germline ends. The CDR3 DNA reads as TGTGCCAGCAGCTTGAGAGACACATCCTACAATGAGCAGTTCTTC. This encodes CASSLRDTSYNEQFF.

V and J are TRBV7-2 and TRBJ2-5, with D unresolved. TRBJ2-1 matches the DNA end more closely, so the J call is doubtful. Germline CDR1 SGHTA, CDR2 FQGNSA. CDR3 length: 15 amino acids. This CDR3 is CASSLETGSGHEQFF. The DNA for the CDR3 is TGTGCCAGCAGCTTAGAGACGGGTTCTGGCCATGAGCAGTTCTTC.

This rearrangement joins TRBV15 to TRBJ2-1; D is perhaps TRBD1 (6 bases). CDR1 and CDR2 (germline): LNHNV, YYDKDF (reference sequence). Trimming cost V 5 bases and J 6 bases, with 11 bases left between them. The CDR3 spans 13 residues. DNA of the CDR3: TGTGCCACCAGCCCCAGGGGCGGCAATGAGCAGTTCTTC. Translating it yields CATSPRGGNEQFF.

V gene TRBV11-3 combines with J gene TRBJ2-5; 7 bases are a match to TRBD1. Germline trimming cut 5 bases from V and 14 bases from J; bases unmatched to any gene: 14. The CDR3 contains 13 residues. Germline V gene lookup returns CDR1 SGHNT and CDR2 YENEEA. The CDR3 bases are TGTGCCAGCAGCATTCTAACAGGGGCCGAGCACTACTTC. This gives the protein CASSILTGAEHYF.

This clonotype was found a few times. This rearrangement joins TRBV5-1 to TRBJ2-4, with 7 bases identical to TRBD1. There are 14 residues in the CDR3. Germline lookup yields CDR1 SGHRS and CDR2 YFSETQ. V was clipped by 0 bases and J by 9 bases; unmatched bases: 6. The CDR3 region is CASSLDPGGSIQYF. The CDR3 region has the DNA TGCGCCAGCAGCTTGGACCCAGGGGGTAGCATTCAGTACTTC.

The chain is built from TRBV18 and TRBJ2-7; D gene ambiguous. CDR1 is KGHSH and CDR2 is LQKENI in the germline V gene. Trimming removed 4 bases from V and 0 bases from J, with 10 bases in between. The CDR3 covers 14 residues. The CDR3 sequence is CASSQGRLSYEQYF. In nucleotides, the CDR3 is TGTGCCAGCTCACAAGGACGGCTCTCCTACGAGCAGTACTTC.

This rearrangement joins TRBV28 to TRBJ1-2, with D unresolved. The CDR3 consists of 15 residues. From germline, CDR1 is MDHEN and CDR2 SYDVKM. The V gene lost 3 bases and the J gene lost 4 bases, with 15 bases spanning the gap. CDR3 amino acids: CASSFPDSPSYGYTF. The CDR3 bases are TGTGCCAGCAGTTTCCCTGACTCACCCAGCTATGGCTACACCTTC.

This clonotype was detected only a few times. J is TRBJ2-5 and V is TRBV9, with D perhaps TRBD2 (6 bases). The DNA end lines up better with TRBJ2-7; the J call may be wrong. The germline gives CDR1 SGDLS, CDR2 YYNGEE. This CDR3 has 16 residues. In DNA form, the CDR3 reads TGTGCCAGCAGCGGATGGGTGGAGGGTAGGATCTACGAGCAGTACTTC. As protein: CASSGWVEGRIYEQYF.